This TCR beta chain was observed in a study of Ad26.COV2.S vaccination and SARS-CoV-2 variants. Study overall: Donor had been placed in the Ad26.COV2.S arm of the COV1001 trial. Broader study findings: After vaccination, substantial breadth of spike-specific CD8+ and CD4+ responses was reported.

The CDR3 is 16 amino acids. Germline-derived CDR1 and CDR2 are LNHNV and YYDKDF (reference sequence). V was shortened by 3 bases and J by 4 bases, with 18 bases between the two germline ends. The treatment is: approximately 18 received Ad26.COV2.S at low or high dose, single or two shots; 5 received placebo; per-sample allocation not given. The study sampled participants on day 63 after the first vaccine or placebo injection. Vaccine was an Ad26 vector expressing Wuhan-strain SARS-CoV-2 spike. Concerning this clone: Its antigen is currently unknown.

Measured with immunoSEQ multiplex PCR; TCRdb has only the in-frame clones, and not every one. This sample has over 350,000 clones, with 75% to 90% found just once. The chain employs TRBV15 and TRBJ1-2, with D possibly being TRBD1 (5 bases). The sample in question was peripheral blood, obtained in a trial of Ad26.COV2.S vaccine versus placebo. This receptor was identified in a person between 18 and 65 years old who received the Ad26.COV2.S COVID-19 vaccine or a placebo. The CDR3 here is CATSRGPGPSSYGYTF. CDR3 coding DNA: TGTGCCACCAGCAGGGGACCTGGCCCGTCGTCCTATGGCTACACCTTC.